These 29 T cell receptor beta chains originate from one sample sequenced in a study of technical replicates of blood from a few donors. Sequenced by immunoSEQ multiplex PCR; TCRdb stores in-frame clones only, minus some. Of around 76,000 clones listed, around 97% are singletons. The sequencing sample was made of T cells isolated from PBMCs. The receptors derive from a human donor in good health.

The chain recombines TRBV7-9 with TRBJ1-1, with 11 bases lining up with TRBD1. The CDR3 sequence is 18 residues long. J lost 3 bases, V lost 2 bases, and 11 bases had no gene match. The V gene's germline CDR1 is SEHNR and CDR2 FQNEAQ (reference sequence). Written as DNA, the CDR3 is TGTGCCAGCAGCTTAAGGGGACAGGGGGGTCTACTCCACACTGAAGCTTTCTTT. Translated, it gives CASSLRGQGGLLHTEAFF.

The chain joins TRBV5-1 to TRBJ2-1; 10 bases align to TRBD1. Germline CDR1 SGHRS, CDR2 YFSETQ. The CDR3 covers 16 residues. V lost 9 bases to trimming and J lost 4 bases; unmatched junction nucleotides: 13. Here the CDR3 reads CAIRSGDRGLYNEQFF. The CDR3 DNA follows: TGCGCCATCCGTAGTGGGGACAGGGGTCTTTACAATGAGCAGTTCTTC.

This sequence joins TRBV10-2 and TRBJ2-7; D is ambiguous. The CDR3 covers 14 residues. V was trimmed by 2 bases and J by 2 bases, leaving 10 bases between them. CDR1 and CDR2 from the germline V gene are WSHSY and SAAADI. The CDR3 DNA follows: TGCGCCAGCAGTGAGCAAAGACAAGCCTACGAGCAGTACTTC. As protein: CASSEQRQAYEQYF.

The chain joins TRBV5-1 to TRBJ1-4; 8 bases line up with TRBD1. Germline V gives CDR1 SGHRS, CDR2 YFSETQ. This CDR3 has 15 amino acids. The J segment lost 7 bases and the V segment lost 3 bases, leaving 8 bases of the junction unmatched. The CDR3 sequence: CASSSGGGGGEKLFF. CDR3 coding DNA: TGCGCCAGCAGCTCAGGGGGCGGAGGAGGTGAAAAACTGTTTTTT.

This rearrangement joins TRBV27 to TRBJ2-2, with D possibly matching TRBD1 (5 bases). V lost 0 bases and J lost 4, with 12 bases in between. The length of the CDR3 is 16 residues. Germline V lookup: CDR1 MNHEY, CDR2 SMNVEV (reference sequence). The CDR3 region is CASSLSSGLGTGELFF. The CDR3 DNA follows: TGTGCCAGCAGTTTATCTTCAGGGTTGGGCACCGGGGAGCTGTTTTTT.

J is TRBJ1-1 and V is TRBV11-3, with D maybe TRBD1 (6 bases). Per the germline V gene, CDR1 is SGHNT and CDR2 is YENEEA. There are 12 residues in the CDR3. The V end lost 1 base, the J end lost 11 bases, and 11 bases lay between the germline ends. Written as DNA, the CDR3 is TGTGCCAGCAGCTTAGGTCGGCAGGGGGCTTTCTTT. Translation: CASSLGRQGAFF.

The CDR3 DNA follows: TGTGCCAGTACCCCGGGACATCCTCCCTACGAGCAGTACTTC. Translated, it gives CASTPGHPPYEQYF. The rearrangement links TRBV6-5 to TRBJ2-7, with D perhaps TRBD1 (6 bases). CDR1 is MNHEY and CDR2 is SVGAGI in the germline V gene. Trimming shortened V by 9 bases and J by 2 bases, and 17 bases separated the two germline ends. The CDR3 is 14 residues long.

This chain links TRBV5-6 with TRBJ2-5; TRBD1 matches 8 bases. Trimming cost V 0 bases and J 5 bases; bases outside gene matches: 6. Germline V lookup: CDR1 SGHDT, CDR2 YYEEEE. CDR3 size: 15 residues. CDR3 nucleotides: TGTGCCAGCAGCTTGGCCCCGGGACAGGCGGAGACCCAGTACTTC. The encoded protein is CASSLAPGQAETQYF.

The chain carries TRBV5-1 and TRBJ2-1, with a tentative D call TRBD2 (5 bases). The CDR3 has 15 amino acids. Trimming shortened V by 0 bases and J by 0 bases, and 7 bases separated the two germline ends. Germline assignment: CDR1 SGHRS and CDR2 YFSETQ. CDR3 sequence reads: CASSLGESSYNEQFF. DNA of the CDR3: TGCGCCAGCAGCTTGGGGGAGAGCTCCTACAATGAGCAGTTCTTC.

The V call is TRBV6-1, the J call TRBJ2-1; D remains ambiguous. Germline assignment: CDR1 MNHNS and CDR2 SASEGT. The CDR3 spans 13 residues. V was cut by 10 bases and J by 3 bases, with 13 bases left in between. The DNA for the CDR3 is TGTGCCATCAGGATTAGTGACTACAATGAGCAGTTCTTC. Translating it yields CAIRISDYNEQFF.

The genes are TRBV18 and TRBJ2-1; a weak D match, TRBD1 (5 bases). The CDR3 spans 14 residues. Germline V CDR1 and CDR2: KGHSH, LQKENI. V lost 5 bases to trimming and J lost 7 bases, with 15 bases between them. DNA of the CDR3: TGTGCCAGCTCAGTGAAGGGGATTTTAAATGAGCAGTTCTTC. Translating gives CASSVKGILNEQFF.

V and J are TRBV6-1 and TRBJ1-3, with D perhaps TRBD1 (5 bases). This CDR3 comprises 14 residues. Germline CDR1 reads MNHNS; CDR2 reads SASEGT. V was trimmed by 6 bases and J by 1 base, leaving 10 bases between them. The DNA for the CDR3 is TGTGCCAGCAGAGGACAACTTTCTGGAAACACCATATATTTT. Amino acids: CASRGQLSGNTIYF.

This chain joins TRBV29-1 and TRBJ1-1; D might be TRBD1 (6 bases). The germline V gene has CDR1 SQVTM and CDR2 ANQGSEA. CDR3 size: 11 residues. The ends were cut back, 6 bases at V and 6 bases at J, with 11 bases in the middle. The CDR3 DNA follows: TGCAGCGTCCCCACAGGGCCTGAAGCTTTCTTT. This codes for CSVPTGPEAFF.

The rearrangement joins TRBV6-1 to TRBJ2-5, with 8 bases identical to TRBD1. Germline CDR1 MNHNS, CDR2 SASEGT. Germline trimming cut 3 bases from V and 6 bases from J; bases unmatched to any gene: 9. The CDR3 runs 15 residues. This CDR3 is CASSDPGGDLKTQYF. The DNA for the CDR3 is TGTGCCAGCAGTGACCCAGGGGGCGATCTAAAGACCCAGTACTTC.

The chain employs TRBV4-1 and TRBJ2-1, with TRBD1 matching 7 bases. Unmatched junction bases numbered 8, after V lost 2 bases and J lost 4 bases. The germline V gene encodes CDR1 MGHRA and CDR2 YSYEKL. The length of the CDR3 is 16 residues. CDR3 sequence: CASSQSGTESYNEQFF. CDR3 coding DNA: TGCGCCAGCAGCCAATCCGGGACAGAGAGTTACAATGAGCAGTTCTTC.

The chain uses TRBV7-9 and TRBJ1-4; D remains ambiguous. The CDR3 is 14 residues long. The germline gives CDR1 SEHNR, CDR2 FQNEAQ (reference sequence). Trimming shortened V by 5 bases and J by 5 bases, and 12 bases separated the two germline ends. The CDR3, as DNA: TGTGCCAGCAGCCCCCACCCCCAGAATGAAAAACTGTTTTTT. Its translation is CASSPHPQNEKLFF.

The chain uses TRBV5-1 and TRBJ1-2; D is ambiguous. The germline V and J ends were trimmed by 0 bases and 3 bases, with 9 bases remaining between them. The CDR3 totals 14 residues. Germline V gene lookup returns CDR1 SGHRS and CDR2 YFSETQ. CDR3 in amino acids: CASSLVTRDYGYTF. In nucleotides, the CDR3 is TGCGCCAGCAGCTTGGTAACCCGGGACTATGGCTACACCTTC. Full variable domain (missing parts from reference TRBV5-1 and TRBJ1-2): KAGVTQTPRYLIKTRGQQVTLSCSPISGHRSVSWYQQTPGQGLQFLFEYFSETQRNKGNFPGRFSGRQFSNSRSEMNVSTLELGDSALYLCASSLVTRDYGYTFGSGTRLTVV.

The rearrangement links TRBV4-1 to TRBJ2-3; tentative D call: TRBD2 (6 bases). V lost 0 bases and J 4 bases, leaving 11 bases between the germline ends. CDR1 and CDR2 (germline): MGHRA, YSYEKL. The CDR3 runs 15 residues. The CDR3 DNA is TGCGCCAGCAGCCAAGATGAACTAGCCTCAGATACGCAGTATTTT. Translated: CASSQDELASDTQYF.

V and J are TRBV18 and TRBJ2-7; 10 bases are a match to TRBD2. This CDR3 has 15 residues. CDR1 and CDR2 from the germline V gene are KGHSH and LQKENI. The junction had 2 bases not matched to a gene; V was cut back by 3 bases and J by 0 bases. The CDR3 DNA follows: TGTGCCAGCTCACCGAGGACTAGCGGCTCCTACGAGCAGTACTTC. Its translation is CASSPRTSGSYEQYF.

The chain links TRBV9 to TRBJ1-1; 8 bases map to TRBD1. V shed 4 bases and J 4 bases; nucleotides not matched to a gene: 9. CDR3 length equals 15 residues. The germline V gene encodes CDR1 SGDLS and CDR2 YYNGEE. This CDR3 reads CASSPLAGGVTEAFF. Written as DNA, the CDR3 is TGTGCCAGCAGCCCTCTGGCAGGGGGCGTCACTGAAGCTTTCTTT.

The V call is TRBV25-1, the J call TRBJ1-2, with 10 bases lining up with TRBD1. V lost 6 bases and J lost 8; bases outside the gene matches: 9. Germline V gene data show CDR1 as MGHDK and CDR2 as SYGVNS. The CDR3 sequence is 14 residues long. The CDR3 loop reads CASSPGTGVEGYTF. CDR3 nucleotides: TGTGCCAGCAGCCCAGGGACAGGGGTTGAGGGCTACACCTTC.

The chain joins TRBV15 to TRBJ2-4, with D unclear. The germline CDR1 and CDR2 sequences are LNHNV and YYDKDF (reference sequence). The V and J ends lost 4 bases and 0 bases respectively, with 7 bases between them. This CDR3 spans 14 amino acids. CDR3 in DNA: TGTGCCACCAGCATTAATATAGCCAAAAACATTCAGTACTTC. Translation: CATSINIAKNIQYF.

The J gene is TRBJ1-3, the V gene TRBV19; the D is unclear. The CDR3 is made up of 16 amino acids. Trimming shortened V by 5 bases and J by 6 bases, and 20 bases separated the two germline ends. The germline gives CDR1 LNHDA, CDR2 SQIVND (reference sequence). CDR3 in amino acids: CASSAPAIAGLNTIYF. The DNA for the CDR3 is TGTGCCAGTAGTGCCCCTGCCATAGCGGGGTTAAACACCATATATTTT.

The chain joins TRBV19 to TRBJ1-5, with a possible D match to TRBD1 (5 bases). Germline-derived CDR1 and CDR2 are LNHDA and SQIVND (reference sequence). V lost 7 bases to trimming and J lost 7 bases, with 26 bases between them. This CDR3 comprises 17 residues. The CDR3 is CASTTAGSGRGRQPQHF. The CDR3 DNA is TGTGCCAGTACCACGGCGGGGAGCGGGAGGGGAAGGCAGCCCCAGCATTTT.

The chain uses TRBV10-3 and TRBJ1-1; D ambiguous. Trimming shortened V by 4 bases and J by 1 base, and 10 bases separated the two germline ends. Germline loops: CDR1 ENHRY, CDR2 SYGVKD. The CDR3 spans 14 residues. The CDR3 nucleotides are TGTGCCATCAGTGTCGGTCAGGCGAACACTGAAGCTTTCTTT. This sequence encodes CAISVGQANTEAFF.

V and J are TRBV27 and TRBJ2-7; possibly TRBD2 for D (7 bases). Germline CDR1 reads MNHEY; CDR2 reads SMNVEV (reference sequence). Trimming stripped 4 bases from V and 2 bases from J, with 9 bases between. This CDR3 has 13 residues. CDR3 amino acids: CASSYGGPYEQYF. The CDR3 DNA follows: TGTGCCAGCAGTTACGGGGGGCCCTACGAGCAGTACTTC.

V gene TRBV4-2 combines with J gene TRBJ1-1, with D uncertain. CDR1 is LGHNA, CDR2 YNFKEQ, per germline. The CDR3 is 15 amino acids. V was trimmed by 1 base and J by 1 base, leaving 10 bases between them. The DNA of the CDR3 is TGTGCCAGCAGCCAAGGCGGTTATGAGAACACTGAAGCTTTCTTT. Translating gives CASSQGGYENTEAFF.

The chain recombines TRBV9 with TRBJ2-3; 7 bases are shared with TRBD2. Germline loops: CDR1 SGDLS, CDR2 YYNGEE. Losses at the gene ends were 4 bases for V and 1 base for J; bases not matched to a gene: 6. CDR3 length equals 15 residues. The CDR3 spells CASSLLALGTDTQYF. The CDR3 coding sequence is TGTGCCAGCAGCTTACTAGCGCTGGGCACAGATACGCAGTATTTT.

This rearrangement joins TRBV2 to TRBJ1-1, with 7 bases identical to TRBD1. This CDR3 spans 14 amino acids. Germline CDR1 SNHLY, CDR2 FYNNEI. V gave up 6 bases and J gave up 0 bases; unmatched junction bases: 4. The CDR3 bases are TGTGCCAGCAGCTCACAGGGGTTGAACACTGAAGCTTTCTTT. It specifies CASSSQGLNTEAFF.